These 9 T cell receptor beta chains were all obtained from the same sample, sequenced in a study of response to subunit inactivated influenza vaccine. One entry per CDR3 protein results from TCRdb running MiXCR on the RT-PCR reads. The data contain hundreds of thousands of distinct CDR3 sequences, approximately 12% of them singletons. Sequenced material: non-naive T cells sorted from PBMCs, taken less than 15 days before vaccination. These receptors came from a man aged 45-60 years who received an inactivated influenza vaccine.

The chain links TRBV27 to TRBJ2-3; 10 positions agree with TRBD2. From germline, CDR1 is MNHEY and CDR2 SMNVEV (reference sequence). The CDR3 extends over 16 amino acids. V was pared by 5 bases and J by 7 bases, with 12 bases of the junction left unmatched. The CDR3 region has the DNA TGTGCCAGCAGTCCCGTGGGGGTAGCGGGGGGACATACGCAGTATTTT. It encodes CASSPVGVAGGHTQYF.

The V and J genes are TRBV11-2 and TRBJ1-2, with 7 bases that match TRBD1. CDR1 is SGHAT, CDR2 FQNNGV, per germline. The CDR3 sequence is 16 residues long. J gave up 4 bases and V 2 bases, and 10 bases lay outside the gene matches. The DNA of the CDR3 is TGTGCCAGCAGCTTAAGTATGACAGGGCTGGTCTATGGCTACACCTTC. This encodes CASSLSMTGLVYGYTF.

This chain uses TRBV5-1 with TRBJ1-1, with a tentative D call TRBD1 (5 bases). CDR3 length equals 12 residues. The V end was cut by 4 bases, the J end by 8 bases, with 12 bases between. The germline V gene has CDR1 SGHRS and CDR2 YFSETQ. The CDR3 sequence: CASSRTGPEAFF. CDR3 in DNA: TGCGCCAGCAGCAGAACAGGACCCGAAGCTTTCTTT.

This clonotype was recorded once. This chain links TRBV6-5 with TRBJ2-7, with no clear D. The V end was cut by 3 bases, the J end by 7 bases, with 13 bases between. The CDR3 runs to 13 residues. Germline V gene lookup returns CDR1 MNHEY and CDR2 SVGAGI. The CDR3: CASSYLARREQYF. Written as DNA, the CDR3 is TGTGCCAGCAGTTATCTTGCCAGGCGGGAGCAGTACTTC.

A few counts support this clonotype. The J gene is TRBJ2-1, the V gene TRBV20-1; 7 nucleotides match TRBD2. CDR3 length: 16 amino acids. J was trimmed by 6 bases and V by 3 bases; bases with no gene match: 14. Germline loops: CDR1 DFQATT, CDR2 SNEGSKA (reference sequence). DNA of the CDR3: TGCAGTGCTAGCCCCCTCGGGGGGTTTCATATCAATGAGCAGTTCTTC. The encoded protein is CSASPLGGFHINEQFF.

The chain couples TRBV5-5 to TRBJ1-2; 7 bases agree with TRBD1. The V and J ends lost 4 bases and 3 bases, in that order; junction bases with no gene match: 6. This CDR3 spans 14 amino acids. CDR1 is SGHKS, CDR2 YYEKEE, per germline (reference sequence). The CDR3 DNA is TGTGCCAGCAGCATCCGACAGGGCGACTATGGCTACACCTTC. As protein: CASSIRQGDYGYTF. The complete variable domain, with remaining parts taken from reference TRBV5-5 and TRBJ1-2, reads DAGVTQSPTHLIKTRGQQVTLRCSPISGHKSVSWYQQVLGQGPQFIFQYYEKEERGRGNFPDRFSARQFPNYSSELNVNALLLGDSALYLCASSIRQGDYGYTFGSGTRLTVV.

J is TRBJ2-7 and V is TRBV19; 9 nucleotides match TRBD1. The CDR3 extends over 14 amino acids. Germline V gene data show CDR1 as LNHDA and CDR2 as SQIVND (reference sequence). Losses at the gene ends were 5 bases for V and 5 bases for J; bases not matched to a gene: 7. This chain's CDR3 is CASSVGTGIDEQYF. CDR3 in DNA: TGTGCCAGTAGTGTCGGGACAGGGATCGACGAGCAGTACTTC.

This clonotype was detected ten times or more. This chain links TRBV27 with TRBJ1-2; D might be TRBD1 (6 bases). V lost 2 bases, J lost 1 base, and 11 bases lay in between. CDR3 length: 15 amino acids. The germline V gene encodes CDR1 MNHEY and CDR2 SMNVEV (reference sequence). The CDR3 here is CASSLAGQNNYGYTF. In DNA, the CDR3 is TGTGCCAGCAGTTTAGCAGGACAGAATAACTATGGCTACACCTTC.

The chain combines TRBV5-1 with TRBJ2-5; D could derive from TRBD1 or TRBD2 (5 bases each). V was cut by 0 bases and J by 5 bases, with 11 bases left in between. The CDR3 contains 14 residues. Germline V gene lookup returns CDR1 SGHRS and CDR2 YFSETQ. The CDR3 nucleotides are TGCGCCAGCAGCTTGGAGCAGGGCGGGGAGACCCAGTACTTC. Residues: CASSLEQGGETQYF.